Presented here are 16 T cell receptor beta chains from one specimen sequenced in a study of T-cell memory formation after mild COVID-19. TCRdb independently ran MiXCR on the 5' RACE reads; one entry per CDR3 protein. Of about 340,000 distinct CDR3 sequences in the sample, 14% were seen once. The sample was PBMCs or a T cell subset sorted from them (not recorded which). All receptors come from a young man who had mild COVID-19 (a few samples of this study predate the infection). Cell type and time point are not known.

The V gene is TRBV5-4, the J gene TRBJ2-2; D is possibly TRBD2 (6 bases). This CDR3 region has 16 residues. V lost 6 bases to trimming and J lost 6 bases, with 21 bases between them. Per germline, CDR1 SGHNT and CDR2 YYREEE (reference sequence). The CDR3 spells CASTAAGGPSSGELFF. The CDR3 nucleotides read TGTGCCAGCACCGCGGCCGGGGGACCCTCCTCCGGGGAGCTGTTTTTT. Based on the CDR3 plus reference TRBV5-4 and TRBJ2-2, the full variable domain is ETGVTQSPTHLIKTRGQQVTLRCSSQSGHNTVSWYQQALGQGPQFIFQYYREEENGRGNFPPRFSGLQFPNYSSELNVNALELDDSALYLCASTAAGGPSSGELFFGEGSRLTVL.

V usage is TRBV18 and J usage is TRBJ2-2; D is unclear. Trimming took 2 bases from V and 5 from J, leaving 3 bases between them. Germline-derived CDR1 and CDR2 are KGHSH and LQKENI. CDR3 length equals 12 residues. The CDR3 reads CASSPTTGELFF. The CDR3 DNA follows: TGTGCCAGCTCACCAACGACCGGGGAGCTGTTTTTT.

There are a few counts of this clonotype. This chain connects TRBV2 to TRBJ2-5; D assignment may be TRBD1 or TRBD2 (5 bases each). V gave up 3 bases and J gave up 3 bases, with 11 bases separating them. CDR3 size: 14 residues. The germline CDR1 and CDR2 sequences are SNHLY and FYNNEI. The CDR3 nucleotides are TGTGCCAGCAGTGAGAGGGTAGGGGAAGAGACCCAGTACTTC. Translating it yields CASSERVGEETQYF. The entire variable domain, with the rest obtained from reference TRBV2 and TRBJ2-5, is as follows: EPEVTQTPSHQVTQMGQEVILRCVPISNHLYFYWYRQILGQKVEFLVSFYNNEISEKSEIFDDQFSVERPDGSNFTLKIRSTKLEDSAMYFCASSERVGEETQYFGPGTRLLVL.

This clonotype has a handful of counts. Here the CDR3 reads CSARDWGTQYF. The CDR3 nucleotides are TGCAGTGCTAGAGATTGGGGGACCCAGTACTTC. The V gene is TRBV20-1, the J gene TRBJ2-5; D not certain. The CDR3 has 11 residues. V shed 0 bases and J shed 7 bases, with 6 bases lying between them. Looked up from germline, CDR1 is DFQATT and CDR2 is SNEGSKA (reference sequence).

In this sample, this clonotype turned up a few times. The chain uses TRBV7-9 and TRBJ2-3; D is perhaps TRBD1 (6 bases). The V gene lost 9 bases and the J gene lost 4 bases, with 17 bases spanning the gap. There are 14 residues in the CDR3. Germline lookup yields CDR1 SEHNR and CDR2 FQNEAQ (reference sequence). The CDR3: CASSQGRAPDTQYF. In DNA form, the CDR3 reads TGTGCCAGTTCCCAGGGGCGCGCCCCAGATACGCAGTATTTT.

The CDR3 region is CASSFPGETQYF. The CDR3 DNA reads as TGTGCCAGCAGTTTTCCGGGGGAGACCCAGTACTTC. The J gene is TRBJ2-5, the V gene TRBV12-3 or TRBV12-4; tentative D call: TRBD2 (5 bases). Trimming stripped 3 bases from V and 5 bases from J, with 7 bases between. This CDR3 has 12 amino acids.

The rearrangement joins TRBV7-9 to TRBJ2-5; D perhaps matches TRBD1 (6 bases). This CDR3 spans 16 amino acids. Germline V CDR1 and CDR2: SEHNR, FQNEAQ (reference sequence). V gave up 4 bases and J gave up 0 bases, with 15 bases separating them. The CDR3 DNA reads TGTGCCAGCAGCTCAGGGGTATTGTTAAACCAAGAGACCCAGTACTTC. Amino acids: CASSSGVLLNQETQYF.

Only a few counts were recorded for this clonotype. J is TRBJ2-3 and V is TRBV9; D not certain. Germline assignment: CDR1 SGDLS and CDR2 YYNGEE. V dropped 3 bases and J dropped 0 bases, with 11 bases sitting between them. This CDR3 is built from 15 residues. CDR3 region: CASSGPGDSTDTQYF. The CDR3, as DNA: TGTGCCAGCAGCGGCCCTGGGGATAGCACAGATACGCAGTATTTT.

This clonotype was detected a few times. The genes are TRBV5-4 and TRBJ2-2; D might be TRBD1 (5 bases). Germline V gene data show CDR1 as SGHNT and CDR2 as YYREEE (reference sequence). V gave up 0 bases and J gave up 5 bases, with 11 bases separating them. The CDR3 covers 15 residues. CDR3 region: CASSLEGRVTGELFF. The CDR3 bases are TGTGCCAGCAGCTTGGAGGGCAGGGTGACCGGGGAGCTGTTTTTT.

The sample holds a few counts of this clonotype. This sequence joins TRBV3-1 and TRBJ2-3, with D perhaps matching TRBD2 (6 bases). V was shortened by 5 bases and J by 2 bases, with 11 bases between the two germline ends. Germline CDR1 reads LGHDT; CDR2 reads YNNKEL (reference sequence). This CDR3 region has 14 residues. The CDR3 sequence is CASSNGGLTDTQYF. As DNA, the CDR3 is TGTGCCAGCAGCAACGGGGGACTCACAGATACGCAGTATTTT.

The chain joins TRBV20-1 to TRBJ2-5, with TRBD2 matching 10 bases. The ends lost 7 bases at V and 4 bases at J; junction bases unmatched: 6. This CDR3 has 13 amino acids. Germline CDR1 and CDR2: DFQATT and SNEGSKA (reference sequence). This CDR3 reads CSGQRGGRETQYF. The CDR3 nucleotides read TGCAGTGGCCAGCGGGGGGGCCGAGAGACCCAGTACTTC.

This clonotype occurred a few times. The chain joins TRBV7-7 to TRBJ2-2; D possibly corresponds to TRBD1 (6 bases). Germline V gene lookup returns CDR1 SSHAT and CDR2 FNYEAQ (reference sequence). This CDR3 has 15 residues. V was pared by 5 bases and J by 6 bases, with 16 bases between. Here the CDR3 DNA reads TGTGCCAGCAGCCCCTTCAGGGGAGAGGCCGGGGAGCTGTTTTTT. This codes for CASSPFRGEAGELFF.

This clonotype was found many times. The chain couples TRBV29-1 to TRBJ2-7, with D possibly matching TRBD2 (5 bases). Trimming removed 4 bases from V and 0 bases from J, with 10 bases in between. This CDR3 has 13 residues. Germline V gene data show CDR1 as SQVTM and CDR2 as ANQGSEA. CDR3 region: CSVAWAGSYEQYF. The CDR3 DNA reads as TGCAGCGTTGCTTGGGCGGGCTCCTACGAGCAGTACTTC.

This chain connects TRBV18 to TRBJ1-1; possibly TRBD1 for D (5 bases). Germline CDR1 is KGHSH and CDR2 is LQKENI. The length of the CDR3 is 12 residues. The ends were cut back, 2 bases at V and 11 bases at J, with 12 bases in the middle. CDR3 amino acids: CASSPVRDWAFF. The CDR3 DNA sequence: TGTGCCAGCTCACCAGTCAGGGATTGGGCTTTCTTT.

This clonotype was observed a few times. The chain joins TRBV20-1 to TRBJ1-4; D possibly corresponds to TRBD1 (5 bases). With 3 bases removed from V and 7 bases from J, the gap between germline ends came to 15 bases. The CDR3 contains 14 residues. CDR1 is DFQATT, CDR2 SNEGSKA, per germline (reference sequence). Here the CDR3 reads CSASRGPGFEKLFF. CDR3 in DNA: TGCAGTGCTAGTCGGGGACCGGGTTTTGAAAAACTGTTTTTT.

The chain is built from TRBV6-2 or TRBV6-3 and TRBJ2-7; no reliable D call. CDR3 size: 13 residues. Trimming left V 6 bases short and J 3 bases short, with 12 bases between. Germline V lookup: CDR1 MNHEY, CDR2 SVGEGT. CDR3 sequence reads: CASSPSLYYEQYV. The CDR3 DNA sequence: TGTGCCAGCAGCCCCTCCCTCTACTACGAGCAGTACGTC.